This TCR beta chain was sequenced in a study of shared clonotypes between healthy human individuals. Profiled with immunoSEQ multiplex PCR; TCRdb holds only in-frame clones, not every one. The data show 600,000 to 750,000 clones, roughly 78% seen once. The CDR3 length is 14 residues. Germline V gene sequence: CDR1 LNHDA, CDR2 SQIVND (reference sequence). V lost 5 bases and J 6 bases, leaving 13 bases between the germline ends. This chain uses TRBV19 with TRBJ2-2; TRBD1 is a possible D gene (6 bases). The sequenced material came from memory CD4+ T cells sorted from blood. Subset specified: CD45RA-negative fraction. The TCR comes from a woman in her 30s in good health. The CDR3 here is CASSSTGSAGELFF. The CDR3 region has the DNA TGTGCCAGTAGTTCTACAGGGTCAGCCGGGGAGCTGTTTTTT. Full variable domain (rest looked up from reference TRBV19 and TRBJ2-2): DGGITQSPKYLFRKEGQNVTLSCEQNLNHDAMYWYRQDPGQGLRLIYYSQIVNDFQKGDIAEGYSVSREKKESFPLTVTSAQKNPTAFYLCASSSTGSAGELFFGEGSRLTVL.